This is a list of T cell receptor beta chains from one sample in a study of cytomegalovirus exposure and HLA in healthy donors. Repertoires were generated with immunoSEQ multiplex PCR, while TCRdb's copy carries only in-frame clones and drops some. The table shows tens of thousands of clones, with roughly three quarters occurring only once. The sequencing sample was made of PBMCs. These receptors all come from a middle-aged woman in good health and CMV-seropositive. Both conserved end residues are part of each CDR3. The D gene is left open where the match is weak. Rows may omit the clone size; those that give it use once, few, many or a size class.

j_gene	d_gene	abundance	v_gene	CDR3aa	CDR3nt
TRBJ1-5	.	once	TRBV27	CASSLGSVGLINQPQHF	TGTGCCAGCAGTTTAGGCTCAGTTGGACTTATCAATCAGCCCCAGCATTTT
TRBJ1-1	TRBD1	.	TRBV27	CASSLSAGGYTEAFF	TGTGCCAGCAGTTTAAGCGCAGGGGGATACACTGAAGCTTTCTTT
TRBJ2-3	.	.	TRBV5-1	CASSLSGFLKDTQYF	TGCGCCAGCAGCTTGTCAGGGTTCCTCAAGGATACGCAGTATTTT
TRBJ2-5	.	once	TRBV7-7	CASSPTVAGTQYF	TGTGCTAGCAGCCCTACAGTCGCGGGGACCCAGTACTTC
TRBJ1-1	TRBD1	.	TRBV7-2	CASSLGLMGQEDTEAFF	TGTGCCAGCAGCTTAGGGCTAATGGGACAGGAAGATACTGAAGCTTTCTTT
TRBJ1-1	.	few	TRBV25-1	CASRRSVDTEAFF	TGTGCCAGCAGAAGAAGCGTGGACACTGAAGCTTTCTTT
TRBJ2-1	TRBD2	.	TRBV25-1	CASMGGMGDEQFF	TGTGCCAGCATGGGGGGGATGGGTGATGAGCAGTTCTTC
TRBJ1-6	.	once	TRBV11-2	CASSLGGTPLLGSSPLHF	TGTGCCAGCAGCTTAGGAGGGACTCCCTTACTGGGTTCGTCACCCCTCCACTTT
TRBJ1-2	.	.	TRBV9	CASSVYEGYGYTF	TGTGCCAGCAGCGTATATGAGGGCTATGGCTACACCTTC
TRBJ2-7	TRBD2	.	TRBV30	CAWISGRAESREQYF	TGTGCCTGGATTAGCGGGAGGGCCGAATCGCGCGAGCAGTACTTC
TRBJ2-1	.	.	TRBV9	CASSDRVSSSPYNEQFF	TGTGCCAGCAGCGACAGGGTGTCCTCATCCCCCTACAATGAGCAGTTCTTC
TRBJ1-6	TRBD1	once	TRBV6-5	CASSFTPGGSPLHF	TGTGCCAGCAGTTTTACCCCAGGGGGTTCACCCCTCCACTTT
TRBJ2-3	TRBD1	.	TRBV6-6	CASSPRDRGTDTQYF	TGTGCCAGCAGTCCCCGGGACAGGGGAACAGATACGCAGTATTTT
TRBJ2-6	.	.	TRBV7-2	CASPQMTGANVLTF	TGTGCCAGCCCGCAGATGACTGGGGCCAACGTCCTGACTTTC
TRBJ1-1	.	.	TRBV18	CASSPLFITEAFF	TGTGCCAGCTCACCACTTTTTATAACTGAAGCTTTCTTT
TRBJ1-2	TRBD1	.	TRBV20-1	CSAPDRAGYTF	TGCAGTGCGCCTGACAGGGCCGGCTACACCTTC
TRBJ2-3	TRBD2	.	TRBV27	CASLALSSGGPHAITDTQYF	TGTGCCAGCTTGGCCTTGTCTAGCGGGGGCCCACACGCGATCACAGATACGCAGTATTTT
TRBJ1-2	.	.	TRBV19	CASSINWSYGYTF	TGTGCCAGTAGTATTAATTGGAGCTATGGCTACACCTTC
TRBJ2-7	.	.	TRBV28	CATALAPASYEQYF	TGTGCCACCGCCCTAGCTCCGGCCTCCTACGAGCAGTACTTC
TRBJ2-7	TRBD2	.	TRBV29-1	CSATGGVYEQYF	TGCAGCGCTACGGGAGGGGTATACGAGCAGTACTTC
TRBJ2-7	.	.	TRBV7-9	CASTPGYEQYF	TGTGCCAGCACCCCGGGCTACGAGCAGTACTTC
TRBJ1-1	.	few	TRBV6-5	CASIDSANTEAFF	TGTGCCAGCATTGACAGCGCGAACACTGAAGCTTTCTTT
TRBJ2-3	.	.	TRBV6-5	CASSSLQFSTDTQYF	TGTGCCAGCAGTTCGTTACAGTTTAGCACAGATACGCAGTATTTT
TRBJ1-2	TRBD1	.	TRBV28	CASATGGGGTNYGYTF	TGTGCCAGCGCGACAGGGGGCGGGGGGACTAACTATGGCTACACCTTC
TRBJ2-5	.	.	TRBV6-5	CASSYLGSQETQYF	TGTGCCAGCAGTTACCTGGGCAGCCAAGAGACCCAGTACTTC
TRBJ2-7	TRBD2	few	TRBV9	CASKRGDGYEQYF	TGTGCCAGCAAGCGGGGCGACGGGTACGAGCAGTACTTC